This TCR beta chain was recovered during a study of vaccination and CD4 T cells after COVID-19. Across the whole study: Testing by nasal swab PCR showed convalescent patients to be SARS-CoV-2 positive; about 10 were mild and one was severe. At a median approximately 97 days (range 35 to 161) after diagnosis, post-COVID samples were drawn. Stimulation of the cells used overlapping spike peptide pools from SARS-CoV-2 and from the common cold coronaviruses HCoV-NL63, HCoV-OC43 and HCoV-229E. Notes on the study in general: In convalescent patients, 304 of 307 vaccine-specific clones were mono-reactive for SARS-CoV-2 spike.

Regarding treatment: 10-day PBMC culture with coronavirus spike peptide pools or control peptides (ViraFEST assay). Sequenced with the Oncomine TCR Beta short-read assay was DNA taken from cultured CD4+ T cells. Each CDR3 protein gets one entry after TCRdb re-called the PCR reads with MiXCR. The sample yields about 8,900 distinct CDR3 sequences, 60% to 80% seen once. This clonotype showed up just a few times. Its antigen is unidentified. The sample consisted of CD4+ T cells from blood, cultured in vitro. This clonotype was obtained from a human donor who had recovered from COVID-19.

CDR3 sequence reads: CSATRGTGGAEPQHF. Written as DNA, the CDR3 is TGCAGTGCCACCCGCGGGACAGGGGGCGCGGAGCCCCAGCATTTT. V gene TRBV20-1 combines with J gene TRBJ1-5, with 12 bases lining up with TRBD1. The junction had 11 bases not matched to a gene; V was cut back by 6 bases and J by 8 bases. The CDR3 length is 15 residues. The V gene's germline CDR1 is DFQATT and CDR2 SNEGSKA (reference sequence).